This paragraph reports one T cell receptor (beta chain). The data were taken from a study of identical twins. The length of the CDR3 is 13 residues. V was clipped by 8 bases and J by 2 bases, with 11 bases between them. Germline V gene sequence: CDR1 WNHNN, CDR2 SYGVQD (reference sequence). One entry per CDR3 protein results from TCRdb running MiXCR on the 5' RACE reads. The data contain hundreds of thousands of distinct CDR3 sequences, around 9.7% of them seen just once; the ten biggest clones take up approximately 7%. Separately, the same data were catalogued under a study of yellow fever vaccine responses in identical twins.

J is TRBJ2-3 and V is TRBV10-1, with D unresolved. The clonotype originates from a woman between 18 and 30 years old in good health. The source material was CD8+ T cells sorted from blood. The CDR3 loop reads CASVDTNTDTQYF. In DNA form, the CDR3 reads TGCGCCAGCGTTGACACCAACACAGATACGCAGTATTTT.